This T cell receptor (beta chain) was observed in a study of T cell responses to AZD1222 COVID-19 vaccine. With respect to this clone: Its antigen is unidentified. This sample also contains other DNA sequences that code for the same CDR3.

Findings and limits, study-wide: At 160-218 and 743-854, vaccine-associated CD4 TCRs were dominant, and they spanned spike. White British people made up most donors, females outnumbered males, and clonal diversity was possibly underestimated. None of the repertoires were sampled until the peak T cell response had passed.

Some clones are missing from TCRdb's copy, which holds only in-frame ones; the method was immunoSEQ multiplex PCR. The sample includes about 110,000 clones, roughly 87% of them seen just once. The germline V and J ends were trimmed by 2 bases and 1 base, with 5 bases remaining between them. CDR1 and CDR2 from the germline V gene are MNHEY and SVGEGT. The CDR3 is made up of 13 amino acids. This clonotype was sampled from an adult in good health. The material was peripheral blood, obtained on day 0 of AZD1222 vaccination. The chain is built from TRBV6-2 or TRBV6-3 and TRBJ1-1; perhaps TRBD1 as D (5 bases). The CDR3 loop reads CASSYQGNTEAFF. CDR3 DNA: TGTGCCAGCAGTTACCAGGGGAACACTGAAGCTTTCTTT.